The 17 T cell receptor beta chains reported below all come from one sample, sequenced in a study of tumor-infiltrating lymphocytes in localized non-small cell lung cancer. The repertoire was sequenced with immunoSEQ multiplex PCR; TCRdb's copy has only in-frame clones and lacks some. Here the sample spans 12,000 or so clones, 78% being singletons. The sequencing sample was made of lung tumor tissue. The source of these receptors is a human donor with non-small cell lung cancer.

This sequence joins TRBV10-3 and TRBJ2-7; 12 bases line up with TRBD2. The germline V gene encodes CDR1 ENHRY and CDR2 SYGVKD. The CDR3 runs to 15 residues. V shed 4 bases and J 7 bases; nucleotides not matched to a gene: 8. Here the CDR3 DNA reads TGTGCCATCAGTGCGTCTAGCGGGAGGGCGGGAGAGCAGTACTTC. Translation gives CAISASSGRAGEQYF.

CDR3 in amino acids: CASSARLVPGIQYF. Written as DNA, the CDR3 is TGTGCCAGCAGCGCAAGACTAGTCCCAGGCATTCAGTACTTC. The V call is TRBV5-6, the J call TRBJ2-4; TRBD2 is a possible D gene (6 bases). V was cut by 4 bases and J by 9 bases, with 17 bases left in between. CDR1 is SGHDT and CDR2 is YYEEEE in the germline V gene. The CDR3 contains 14 residues.

This clone is labeled medium-sized. The J gene is TRBJ2-7, the V gene TRBV5-4; TRBD2 matches 12 bases. CDR3 length equals 13 residues. V trimming: 3 bases; J trimming: 6 bases; junction bases outside the gene matches: 1. Germline V gene sequence: CDR1 SGHNT, CDR2 YYREEE (reference sequence). This CDR3 reads CASSSGLAGEQYF. DNA of the CDR3: TGTGCCAGCAGCTCGGGACTAGCGGGCGAGCAGTACTTC.

V usage is TRBV19 and J usage is TRBJ1-5, with D possibly matching TRBD1 (5 bases). Germline CDR1 and CDR2: LNHDA and SQIVND (reference sequence). The CDR3 runs 14 residues. Trimming shortened V by 1 base and J by 5 bases, and 9 bases separated the two germline ends. CDR3 sequence reads: CASSIVSRDQPQHF. CDR3 DNA: TGTGCCAGTAGTATAGTGAGCAGGGATCAGCCCCAGCATTTT.

The rearrangement joins TRBV4-1 to TRBJ2-5; 8 nucleotides match TRBD1. CDR3 length: 14 residues. V shed 5 bases and J 5 bases; nucleotides not matched to a gene: 7. Germline lookup yields CDR1 MGHRA and CDR2 YSYEKL. CDR3 loop: CASSSEQGAETQYF. The CDR3 DNA sequence: TGCGCCAGCAGCTCTGAGCAGGGGGCTGAGACCCAGTACTTC.

This clone qualifies as medium-sized. V gene TRBV5-5 combines with J gene TRBJ1-1, with no clear D. Looked up from germline, CDR1 is SGHKS and CDR2 is YYEKEE (reference sequence). V dropped 2 bases and J dropped 5 bases, with 7 bases sitting between them. The CDR3 is 12 residues long. DNA of the CDR3: TGTGCCAGCAGCTTCACTCTAACTGAAGCTTTCTTT. As protein: CASSFTLTEAFF.

The V gene is TRBV27, the J gene TRBJ2-2; D ambiguous. The CDR3 has 14 residues. The germline gives CDR1 MNHEY, CDR2 SMNVEV (reference sequence). V lost 2 bases to trimming and J lost 4 bases, with 8 bases between them. CDR3 loop: CASSLRQLTGELFF. The CDR3 coding sequence is TGTGCCAGCAGTTTACGCCAGCTCACCGGGGAGCTGTTTTTT.

This clone occurred once. The CDR3 region is CASSPRGETYEQYF. CDR3 nucleotide sequence: TGTGCCAGCTCACCGAGGGGGGAAACCTACGAGCAGTACTTC. V usage is TRBV18 and J usage is TRBJ2-7; D is tentatively TRBD1 or TRBD2 (6 bases each). Germline V gene lookup returns CDR1 KGHSH and CDR2 LQKENI. CDR3 length equals 14 residues. The ends were cut back, 3 bases at V and 2 bases at J, with 11 bases in the middle.

This clone was counted a few times. The chain has TRBV7-8 and TRBJ1-2; D might be TRBD1 (5 bases). The CDR3 sequence is 13 residues long. Germline V gene lookup returns CDR1 SGHVS and CDR2 FQNEAQ. V dropped 3 bases and J dropped 7 bases, with 12 bases sitting between them. This chain's CDR3 is CASSFPIDSGYTF. The CDR3 nucleotides read TGTGCCAGCAGCTTCCCCATCGACAGTGGCTACACCTTC.

The chain employs TRBV19 and TRBJ2-1, with unresolved D. This CDR3 is built from 12 residues. Looked up from germline, CDR1 is LNHDA and CDR2 is SQIVND (reference sequence). V lost 6 bases to trimming and J lost 7 bases, with 10 bases between them. The chain's CDR3 is CASSQLANEQFF. CDR3 bases: TGTGCCAGTAGCCAACTCGCGAATGAGCAGTTCTTC.

The J gene is TRBJ1-1, the V gene TRBV18, with 10 bases lining up with TRBD1. CDR3 length equals 15 residues. Germline CDR1 is KGHSH and CDR2 is LQKENI. The V segment lost 2 bases and the J segment 3 bases; nucleotides outside the gene matches: 3. Here the CDR3 DNA reads TGTGCCAGCTCACCAAGCGGGACAGGGGACACTGAAGCTTTCTTT. Amino acids: CASSPSGTGDTEAFF. The full variable domain, completed using reference TRBV18 and TRBJ1-1, is NAGVMQNPRHLVRRRGQEARLRCSPMKGHSHVYWYRQLPEEGLKFMVYLQKENIIDESGMPKERFSAEFPKEGPSILRIQQVVRGDSAAYFCASSPSGTGDTEAFFGQGTRLTVV.

This sequence joins TRBV7-2 and TRBJ1-5, with D uncertain. This CDR3 region has 13 residues. The germline gives CDR1 SGHTA, CDR2 FQGNSA. Trimming left V 5 bases short and J 0 bases short, with 5 bases between. CDR3 bases: TGTGCCAGCAGCACATATAGCAATCAGCCCCAGCATTTT. Translated, it gives CASSTYSNQPQHF.

This chain joins TRBV7-7 and TRBJ2-5; D is unresolved. In germline, CDR1 is SSHAT, CDR2 FNYEAQ (reference sequence). V lost 5 bases and J lost 4, with 11 bases in between. CDR3 length: 13 residues. The CDR3 loop reads CASSKSMTETQYF. The CDR3 nucleotides read TGTGCCAGCAGCAAAAGCATGACAGAGACCCAGTACTTC.

The genes are TRBV5-4 and TRBJ2-1; D possibly corresponds to TRBD2 (5 bases). Germline CDR1 SGHNT, CDR2 YYREEE (reference sequence). This CDR3 is built from 13 residues. The V end was cut by 2 bases, the J end by 5 bases, with 8 bases between. CDR3 nucleotide sequence: TGTGCCAGCAGCTTAGTGCGGGACAATGAGCAGTTCTTC. Residues: CASSLVRDNEQFF.

This clone appeared a few times. This chain's CDR3 is CASSLAGQARIFRGYTF. The DNA for the CDR3 is TGCGCCAGCAGCTTGGCGGGACAGGCCAGGATTTTCCGCGGCTACACCTTC. This sequence joins TRBV5-1 and TRBJ1-2, with 8 bases that match TRBD1. With 0 bases clipped from V and 8 bases from J, the junction kept 15 bases outside the gene matches. The CDR3 has 17 amino acids. In germline, CDR1 is SGHRS, CDR2 YFSETQ.

The J gene is TRBJ2-3, the V gene TRBV18, with a weak D call TRBD1 (6 bases). CDR1 KGHSH and CDR2 LQKENI come from the germline V gene. The CDR3 is made up of 17 amino acids. The V end was cut by 3 bases, the J end by 3 bases, with 19 bases between. In DNA form, the CDR3 reads TGTGCCAGCTCACCTTATTTTGGCAGGGGTAGGACAGATACGCAGTATTTT. This gives the protein CASSPYFGRGRTDTQYF.

V gene TRBV2 combines with J gene TRBJ2-3, with D maybe TRBD1 (6 bases). Trimming cost V 3 bases and J 2 bases, with 12 bases left between them. The CDR3 covers 15 residues. The germline CDR1 and CDR2 sequences are SNHLY and FYNNEI. CDR3 sequence (DNA): TGTGCCAGCAGTGACAGGGGAAGCTACACAGATACGCAGTATTTT. Protein sequence: CASSDRGSYTDTQYF.